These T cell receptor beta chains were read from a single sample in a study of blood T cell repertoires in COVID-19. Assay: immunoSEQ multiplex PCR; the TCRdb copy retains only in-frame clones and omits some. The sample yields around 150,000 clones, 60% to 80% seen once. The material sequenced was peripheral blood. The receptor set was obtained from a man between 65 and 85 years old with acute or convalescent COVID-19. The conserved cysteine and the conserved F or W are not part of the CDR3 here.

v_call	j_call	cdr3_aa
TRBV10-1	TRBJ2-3	ASSELTSTDTQY
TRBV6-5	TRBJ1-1	ASKTGREGTEAF
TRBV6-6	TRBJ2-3	AIRDRGSDTQY
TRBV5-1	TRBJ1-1	ASSSLQGAMNTEAF
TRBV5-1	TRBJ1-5	ASSLDAQGGQPQH
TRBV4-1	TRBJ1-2	ASSQDGGSYGYT
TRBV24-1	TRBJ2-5	ATSAATGGAQGETQY
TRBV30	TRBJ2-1	AWIADYNEQF
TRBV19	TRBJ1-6	ASSVATARANNSPLH
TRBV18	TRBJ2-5	ASSPPSGGPQETQY
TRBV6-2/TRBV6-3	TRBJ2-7	ASSDPSGGLYEQY
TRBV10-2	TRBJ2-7	ASSELFGTGSYEQY
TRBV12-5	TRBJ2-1	ASGLEPGLAGPGLPYNEQF
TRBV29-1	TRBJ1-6	SVSTGQGFSPLH
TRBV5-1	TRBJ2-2	ASSLRTGGTGELF
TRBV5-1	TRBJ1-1	ASSSGQGARGTEAF
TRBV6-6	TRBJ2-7	ASSYSPSGDFYEQY
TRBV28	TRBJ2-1	ASTASLAGGLEEQF
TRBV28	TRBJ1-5	ASSFPTGANQPQH
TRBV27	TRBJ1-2	ASSLDPKAAYGYT
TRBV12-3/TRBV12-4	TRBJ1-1	ASREQENTEAF
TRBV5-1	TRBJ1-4	ASSTGGPTNEKLF
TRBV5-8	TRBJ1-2	ASSLGWAVYGYT
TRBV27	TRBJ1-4	ASCSGKGDLEKLF
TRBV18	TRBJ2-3	ASSPLQRMKRGNGTDTQY
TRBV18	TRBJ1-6	ASSPPNSGPH
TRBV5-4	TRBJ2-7	ASSSDRGYEQY
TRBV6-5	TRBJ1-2	ASINLGGDGYT
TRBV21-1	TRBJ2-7	ALDGPKYNEQY